This TCR beta chain was documented in a study of blood T cell repertoires in COVID-19. Study details: PBMCs, B-cell-depleted T cells, or T cells provided the cDNA or gDNA that made up the material.

This table comes from immunoSEQ multiplex PCR, and its TCRdb copy is limited to in-frame clones, with some not included. This sample carries 500,000 or so clones, about 90% of them seen once, and the ten largest clones take about 0.65%. Recruits, aged roughly 18 to 95 years, lived in under 25 US areas. All recovered Cohort 3 donors got two negative PCRs, got clearance, or saw symptom resolution. CDR3 length: 13 residues. J was trimmed by 4 bases and V by 8 bases; bases with no gene match: 6. The sample comprised PBMCs or T cells enriched from blood (not recorded which). The rearrangement uses TRBV12-3 or TRBV12-4 and TRBJ2-5; the match to TRBD1 covers 8 bases. The receptor's source is a woman aged 18-29 years who had recovered from COVID-19. Written as DNA, the CDR3 is TGTGCCAGCCTCCCAGGGGGCCGAGAGACCCAGTACTTC. Its translation is CASLPGGRETQYF.